These T cell receptor beta chains were read from a single sample in a study of CD8 T cells in Susac syndrome. TCRdb recomputed calls from the immunoSEQ multiplex PCR reads with MiXCR, one row per CDR3 protein. The top ten clones hold approximately 0.073% of a sample with approximately 170,000 distinct CDR3 sequences, about 91% of them seen once. The sample comprised CD4+ T cells from PBMCs. These receptor sequences come from a human donor in good health. CDR3s include the opening cysteine and the closing phenylalanine or tryptophan. The order of the fields is clone size, J gene, V gene, D gene, CDR3 protein, CDR3 DNA. A D gene is named only where the DNA matches it firmly. Clone size is not always given. Where it is, it says once, few, many or a class for expanded clones.

>-|TRBJ1-2|TRBV7-3|TRBD1
CASSQTGTDIGYTF
TGTGCCAGCAGCCAGACCGGGACAGATATTGGCTACACCTTC
>-|TRBJ2-2|TRBV5-1|TRBD2
CASSPPGLAGAGELFF
TGCGCCAGCAGCCCGCCGGGACTAGCGGGGGCCGGGGAGCTGTTTTTT
>-|TRBJ1-1|TRBV2|TRBD1
CASSDRQGYTEAFF
TGTGCCAGTTCGGACAGGCAGGGGTACACTGAAGCTTTCTTT
>-|TRBJ2-1|TRBV28|-
CASTDRVEQFF
TGTGCCAGCACCGATCGGGTAGAGCAGTTCTTC
>-|TRBJ1-2|TRBV2|-
CASTPTDSANYGYTF
TGTGCCAGCACCCCGACGGACAGCGCTAACTATGGCTACACCTTC
>-|TRBJ1-1|TRBV6-1|-
CASRTSFTEAFF
TGTGCCAGCAGAACATCGTTCACTGAAGCTTTCTTT
>-|TRBJ2-4|TRBV6-1|-
CASRRRGRLDAKNIQYF
TGTGCCAGCAGACGCCGGGGGAGATTGGACGCCAAAAACATTCAGTACTTC
>-|TRBJ2-7|TRBV4-3|TRBD2
CASSLLADPGYEQYF
TGCGCCAGCAGCCTGCTAGCGGACCCCGGCTACGAGCAGTACTTC
>-|TRBJ1-5|TRBV29-1|-
CSVRSNGQSQHF
TGCAGCGTTCGATCGAATGGACAGTCCCAGCATTTT
>-|TRBJ2-5|TRBV29-1|TRBD1
CSLSRTGLRETQYF
TGCAGTCTTTCTAGGACAGGGCTGAGGGAGACCCAGTACTTC
>-|TRBJ2-6|TRBV10-3|-
CAISGSQGVGANVLTF
TGTGCCATCAGTGGGTCGCAGGGCGTTGGGGCCAACGTCCTGACTTTC
>-|TRBJ2-2|TRBV19|-
CASSISWLTGELFF
TGTGCCAGTAGTATTTCTTGGCTCACCGGGGAGCTGTTTTTT
>-|TRBJ2-7|TRBV29-1|-
CSVLLANEQYF
TGCAGCGTCCTACTAGCTAACGAGCAGTACTTC
>-|TRBJ2-3|TRBV6-2/TRBV6-3|TRBD2
CASRVAGSDTQYF
TGTGCCAGCAGGGTAGCGGGCTCAGATACGCAGTATTTT
>once|TRBJ2-3|TRBV29-1|-
CSVGSSTDTQYF
TGCAGCGTCGGATCTAGCACAGATACGCAGTATTTT
>-|TRBJ1-5|TRBV25-1|TRBD1
CASSDGGQGYNQPQHF
TGTGCCAGCAGTGATGGCGGACAGGGCTATAATCAGCCCCAGCATTTT
>-|TRBJ1-4|TRBV6-5|-
CASRPTATGLEKLFF
TGTGCCAGCAGACCCACCGCTACAGGGTTGGAAAAACTGTTTTTT
>-|TRBJ1-5|TRBV2|-
CASRGGASNQPQHF
TGTGCCAGCCGAGGTGGGGCCAGCAATCAGCCCCAGCATTTT
>-|TRBJ2-3|TRBV6-1|-
CASRPRGDTDTQYF
TGTGCCAGCAGACCCAGGGGAGACACAGATACGCAGTATTTT
>-|TRBJ1-1|TRBV19|TRBD1
CASTRQGVITEAFF
TGTGCCAGTACCCGACAGGGTGTTATCACTGAAGCTTTCTTT
>-|TRBJ2-7|TRBV28|-
CASSRAGQASYEQYF
TGTGCCAGCAGTAGAGCGGGACAGGCGTCCTACGAGCAGTACTTC
>-|TRBJ2-6|TRBV28|-
CASSNNFVQVTGANVLTF
TGTGCCAGCAGTAATAATTTCGTGCAGGTCACTGGGGCCAACGTCCTGACTTTC
>-|TRBJ2-7|TRBV6-6|-
CASRYSPTDSYEQYF
TGTGCCAGCAGATACAGCCCTACTGATTCCTACGAGCAGTACTTC
>-|TRBJ2-7|TRBV5-6|-
CASRPRTTSYEQYF
TGTGCCAGCAGGCCCAGAACCACTTCCTACGAGCAGTACTTC
>-|TRBJ2-5|TRBV20-1|TRBD2
CSAIGLAGGSQETQYF
TGCAGTGCTATCGGACTAGCGGGGGGATCCCAAGAGACCCAGTACTTC
>-|TRBJ2-7|TRBV20-1|-
CSAREGSGAGSQGQYF
TGCAGTGCTAGGGAGGGATCTGGGGCAGGGAGCCAGGGGCAGTACTTC
>-|TRBJ2-7|TRBV20-1|TRBD1
CSARDLDRGHEQYF
TGCAGTGCTAGAGATCTAGACAGGGGGCACGAGCAGTACTTC
>-|TRBJ1-5|TRBV5-1|-
CASRLDSLNQPQHF
TGCGCCAGCAGGTTAGACAGTCTAAATCAGCCCCAGCATTTT
>-|TRBJ2-1|TRBV7-9|TRBD2
CASSPSSGSSYNEQFF
TGTGCCAGCAGCCCATCTAGCGGGAGCTCCTACAATGAGCAGTTCTTC
>-|TRBJ2-5|TRBV12-3/TRBV12-4|TRBD1
CASRKTGGEETQYF
TGTGCCAGCAGGAAGACAGGGGGCGAAGAGACCCAGTACTTC
>-|TRBJ2-7|TRBV6-6|-
CASSYGGLAGFLHF
TGTGCCAGCAGTTACGGCGGTTTGGCAGGGTTTCTGCACTTC
>-|TRBJ1-5|TRBV15|-
CATSTHSGGRGQPQHF
TGTGCCACCAGCACCCACAGCGGGGGGCGCGGTCAGCCCCAGCATTTT
>-|TRBJ2-7|TRBV7-8|-
CASSSRTTRAEQYF
TGTGCCAGCAGCTCTCGGACCACGAGGGCCGAGCAGTACTTC
>-|TRBJ1-2|TRBV7-9|-
CASSRPWEYYGYTF
TGTGCCAGCAGCCGACCCTGGGAATACTATGGCTACACCTTC
>-|TRBJ2-6|TRBV13|-
CASRTGYDRGANVLTF
TGTGCCAGCAGGACAGGCTACGACAGGGGGGCCAACGTCCTGACTTTC
>-|TRBJ2-2|TRBV5-1|-
CASLEAGGGTGELFF
TGCGCCAGCCTGGAGGCAGGCGGTGGCACCGGGGAGCTGTTTTTT
>once|TRBJ2-1|TRBV7-8|TRBD2
CASRLAGLYNEQFF
TGTGCCAGCAGACTAGCGGGCCTCTACAATGAGCAGTTCTTC